This T cell receptor beta chain was sequenced for a study of CD8 T cells in Susac syndrome (dated by TCRdb to about 2019). Regarding the study in general: Whether CD8+ T cell activation and differentiation in Susac syndrome was antigen driven was tested using repertoire sequencing. The study compared CD8+ T cell repertoire clonality among 12 healthy donors, some 14 Susac syndrome patients and roughly 16 multiple sclerosis patients. Broader findings and caveats from the paper: The TCR sequencing and HLA analysis was acknowledged to have included a relatively small number of individuals.

Peripheral blood CD8+ and CD4+ T cells from healthy donors, Susac syndrome patients and multiple sclerosis patients were profiled using high-throughput TCR beta sequencing. Treatment-naive patients with stable or active relapsing-remitting disease fulfilling revised McDonald criteria were used as multiple sclerosis controls. CD8+ TEMRA cells were enriched by FACS, while bulk CD8+ and CD4+ T cells were purified by magnetic negative isolation. Blood was drawn into EDTA tubes, processed within 24 hours, and PBMCs were isolated by density gradient centrifugation. PBMCs intended for TCR sequencing were cryopreserved in liquid nitrogen and were subsequently thawed in a 37 degrees C water bath. The sorted or isolated CD4+, CD8+ and CD8+ TEMRA cells reached a purity of at least 90%. In regard to this clonotype: The antigen it recognizes is unknown. The sample holds no much larger clone one base away, and base qualities are not on file.

RNA was extracted using the RNeasy kit, and about 0.5 to 1 ug of the RNA was reverse transcribed with random hexamers. The immunoSEQ multiplex PCR assay, covering 54 Vbeta and 13 Jbeta segments, was used to amplify TCR beta CDR3 regions. To correct PCR amplification bias, a synthetic template baseline was used for both primer optimization and computational correction. The study's processing was this. Reads were assigned to V, D and J genes according to IMGT and analyzed in immunoSEQ Analyzer, with only productive sequences retained. Clonality was computed as one minus Shannon entropy normalized by log2 of the number of productive unique sequences. For each patient and control, public and private clones were evaluated within the 100 most prevalent clones. Clones were defined as Susac-specific when absent from the healthy and MS cohorts, from some 1,100 published viral clones and from other ImmuneACCESS disease sequences. TCRdb itself trimmed the public reads at Q25 with fastp, ran MiXCR and retained productive beta chains. Each entry is one CDR3 protein sequence, shown with its most common DNA and genes. These V and J calls are TCRdb output, not the study's own analysis. The sample table lists tens of thousands of distinct CDR3 sequences, 85% to 95% of them with a count of one. Roughly 0.4% of the sample is taken by the ten largest.

The material sequenced was CD8+ T cells from PBMCs. The receptor was isolated from a human donor with multiple sclerosis.

The nucleotide sequence reads as follows: TGTGCCAGCAGCCCTCTGACTAGCTTAAATGAGCAGTTCTTC. This gives the protein CASSPLTSLNEQFF. This receptor chain uses TRBV7-2 and TRBJ2-1, with TRBD2 matching 7 junction bases. Via the germline V gene, CDR1 is SGHTA and CDR2 FQGNSA. From its cysteine to its phenylalanine, the CDR3 spans 14 amino acids. Here the CDR3 DNA is all that survives: 42 bases in frame from base 1. V is pruned by 5 bases and J by 7 bases, leaving 8 bases of the junction without a gene match.